This TCR beta chain was found in a study of response to subunit inactivated influenza vaccine. General study findings and limits: Few additional T cells are recruited per seasonal influenza vaccination, authors suggested.

This clonotype was observed a few times. What it binds is unknown. MiXCR, run by TCRdb on the RT-PCR reads, gives a single entry per CDR3 protein. The profile covers 450,000 to 600,000 distinct CDR3 sequences, with 15% to 20% appearing a single time and 3% to 3.5% taken by the ten largest. Trimming stripped 5 bases from V and 12 bases from J, with 14 bases between. Germline loops: CDR1 SQVTM, CDR2 ANQGSEA. The CDR3 contains 11 residues. This TCR derives from a man aged 45-69 years who received an inactivated influenza vaccine. The V and J genes are TRBV29-1 and TRBJ2-1, with a weak D call TRBD1 (5 bases). The material was CD4+ T cells sorted from PBMCs, obtained less than 30 months after vaccination. The CDR3 is CSVWMQGTQFF. The DNA for the CDR3 is TGCAGCGTTTGGATGCAGGGTACGCAGTTCTTC.